Ten or more counts support the clone carrying this TCR beta chain. Its specificity is not known. TCRdb independently ran MiXCR on the multiplex PCR reads; one entry per CDR3 protein. Among roughly 130,000 distinct CDR3 sequences, 20% were seen once, and the ten largest hold about 3.7%. This entry comes from a study of breast tumors, draining lymph nodes, adjacent tissues. Findings of the study overall: Luminal-like breast cancer showed significantly greater tumor-nontumor repertoire similarity than basal-like breast cancer did. The data were judged consistent with most tumor T cells coming from lymph node and expanding in tumor. The lymph node origin of tumor T cells was framed as consistent with a hypothesis, not demonstrated. Tumor TCR diversity was below lymph nodes but above nontumor tissue.

Samples came from axillary lymph nodes draining the breast cancer. Sequenced material: axillary lymph node tissue. This sequence was found in a female donor with breast cancer. Some clones in this sample may be carry-over from other donors' samples.

The CDR3 DNA reads TGCAGTGCTAGAGATCTCGGGGGAGCCTCTTATAATTCACCCCTCCACTTT. Translation gives CSARDLGGASYNSPLHF. The chain employs TRBV20-1 and TRBJ1-6, with a weak D call TRBD1 (5 bases). Germline CDR1 DFQATT, CDR2 SNEGSKA (reference sequence). The ends were cut back, 0 bases at V and 4 bases at J, with 16 bases in the middle. The CDR3 covers 17 residues.